Listed here are 6 T cell receptor beta chains from one sample, sequenced in a study of OX40 agonist ivuxolimab in advanced cancers. Library generation was performed with the immunoSEQ multiplex PCR assay. Imported from immuneACCESS, the table was reduced by TCRdb to in-frame sequences with V and J called. These copies leave out some clones; in studies compared against another copy, an unresolved V gene accounts for under half, and the cause of the remainder is not known. This sample lists more than 75,000 clones; about 85% were detected once. 1.1% of the sample comes from the top ten. The sample in question was CD4+ or CD8+ T cells sorted from blood, obtained in a trial of the OX40 agonist ivuxolimab. The origin of the receptors is an adult with an advanced solid tumor such as melanoma, head and neck, liver or kidney cancer.

V is TRBV6-5 and J is TRBJ1-6; the match to TRBD1 covers 9 bases. CDR3 length: 13 amino acids. V dropped 5 bases and J dropped 7; count of bases not matched to a gene: 0. Germline CDR1 MNHEY, CDR2 SVGAGI. The CDR3 reads CASSGQGNSPLHF. CDR3 sequence (DNA): TGTGCCAGCAGTGGACAGGGGAATTCACCCCTCCACTTT.

The chain combines TRBV2 with TRBJ1-2, with TRBD1 matching 8 bases. The V gene end was trimmed by 6 bases and the J gene end by 8 bases; junction bases not matched to a gene: 5. Germline CDR1 SNHLY, CDR2 FYNNEI. The CDR3 covers 12 residues. CDR3 sequence: CASRVDREGYTF. CDR3 coding DNA: TGTGCCAGCAGGGTGGACAGGGAAGGCTACACCTTC.

The rearrangement links TRBV11-2 to TRBJ2-6, with D uncertain. Germline CDR1 and CDR2: SGHAT and FQNNGV. CDR3 length: 15 amino acids. The V and J ends lost 0 bases and 0 bases respectively, with 3 bases between them. The CDR3 bases are TGTGCCAGCAGCTTAGATCCCTCTGGGGCCAACGTCCTGACTTTC. It encodes CASSLDPSGANVLTF.

For the CDR3, the DNA is TGTGCCAGCAGGGACAGGGGGTCTCGTAATTCACCCCTCCACTTT. Its translation: CASRDRGSRNSPLHF. V and J are TRBV5-6 and TRBJ1-6; 10 nucleotides align to TRBD1. Trimming at V came to 5 bases and at J to 6 bases, leaving 5 bases not matched to a gene. The germline gives CDR1 SGHDT, CDR2 YYEEEE. The CDR3 is 15 residues long. The full variable domain, completed using reference TRBV5-6 and TRBJ1-6, is DAGVTQSPTHLIKTRGQQVTLRCSPKSGHDTVSWYQQALGQGPQFIFQYYEEEERQRGNFPDRFSGHQFPNYSSELNVNALLLGDSALYLCASRDRGSRNSPLHFGNGTRLTVT.

J is TRBJ1-3 and V is TRBV5-1; D not resolved. The CDR3 runs to 16 residues. The V and J ends lost 4 bases and 6 bases respectively, with 20 bases between them. The germline gives CDR1 SGHRS, CDR2 YFSETQ. The CDR3 region is CASSRGPPIGINTIYF. For the CDR3, the DNA is TGCGCCAGCAGCCGAGGACCGCCTATTGGGATAAACACCATATATTTT.

The rearrangement uses TRBV21-1 and TRBJ2-3; the table gives TRBD1 as D, unverified against the DNA. TRBV21-1 is deemed a pseudogene. CDR3 length: 15 residues. The CDR3 DNA sequence: TGTGCCAGCAGCAAGTGGGACAGGGGACCAGATACGCAGTATTTT. Translating it yields CASSKWDRGPDTQYF.